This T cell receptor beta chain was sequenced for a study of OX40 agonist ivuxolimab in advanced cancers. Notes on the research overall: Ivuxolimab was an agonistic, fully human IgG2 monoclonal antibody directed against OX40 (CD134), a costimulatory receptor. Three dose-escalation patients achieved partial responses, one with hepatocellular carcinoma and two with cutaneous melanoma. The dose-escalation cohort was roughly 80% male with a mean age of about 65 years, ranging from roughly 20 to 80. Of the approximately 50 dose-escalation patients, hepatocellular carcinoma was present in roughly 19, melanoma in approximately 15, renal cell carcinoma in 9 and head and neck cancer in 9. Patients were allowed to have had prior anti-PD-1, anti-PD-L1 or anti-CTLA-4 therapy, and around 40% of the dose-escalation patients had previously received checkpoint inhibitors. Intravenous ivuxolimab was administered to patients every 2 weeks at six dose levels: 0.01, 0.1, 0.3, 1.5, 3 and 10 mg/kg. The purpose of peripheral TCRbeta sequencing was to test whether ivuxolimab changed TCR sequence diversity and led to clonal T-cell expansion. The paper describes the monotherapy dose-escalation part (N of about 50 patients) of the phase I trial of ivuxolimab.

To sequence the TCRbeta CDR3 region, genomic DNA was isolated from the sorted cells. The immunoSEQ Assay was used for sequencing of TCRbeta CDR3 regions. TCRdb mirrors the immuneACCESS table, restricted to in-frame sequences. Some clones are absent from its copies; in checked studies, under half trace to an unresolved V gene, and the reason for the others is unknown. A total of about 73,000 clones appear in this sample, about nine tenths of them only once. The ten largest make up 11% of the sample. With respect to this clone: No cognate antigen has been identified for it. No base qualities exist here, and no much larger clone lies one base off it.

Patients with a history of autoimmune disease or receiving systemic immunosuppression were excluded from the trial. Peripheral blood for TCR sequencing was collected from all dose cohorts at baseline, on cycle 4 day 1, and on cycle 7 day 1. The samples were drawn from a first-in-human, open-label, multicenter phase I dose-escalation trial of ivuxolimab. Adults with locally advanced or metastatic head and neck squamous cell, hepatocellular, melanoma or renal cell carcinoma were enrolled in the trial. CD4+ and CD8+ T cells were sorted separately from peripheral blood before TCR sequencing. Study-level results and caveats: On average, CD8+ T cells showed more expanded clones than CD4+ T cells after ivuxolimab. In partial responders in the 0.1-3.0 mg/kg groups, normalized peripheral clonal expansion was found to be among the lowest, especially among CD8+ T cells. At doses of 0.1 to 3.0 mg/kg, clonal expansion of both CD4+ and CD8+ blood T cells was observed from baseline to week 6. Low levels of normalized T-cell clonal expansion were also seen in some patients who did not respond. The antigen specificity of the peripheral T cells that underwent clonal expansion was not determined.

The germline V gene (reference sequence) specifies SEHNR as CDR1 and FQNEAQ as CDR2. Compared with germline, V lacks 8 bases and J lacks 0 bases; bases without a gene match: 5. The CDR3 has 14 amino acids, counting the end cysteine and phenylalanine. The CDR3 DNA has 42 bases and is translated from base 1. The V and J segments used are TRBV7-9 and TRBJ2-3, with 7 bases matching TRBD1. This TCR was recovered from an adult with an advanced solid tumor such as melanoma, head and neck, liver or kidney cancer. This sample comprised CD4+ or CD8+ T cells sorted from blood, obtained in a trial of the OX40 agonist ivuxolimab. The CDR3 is CASGDSSSTDTQYF. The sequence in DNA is TGTGCCAGCGGGGACAGTTCTAGCACAGATACGCAGTATTTT. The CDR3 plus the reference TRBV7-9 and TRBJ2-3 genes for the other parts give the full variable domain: DTGVSQNPRHKITKRGQNVTFRCDPISEHNRLYWYRQTLGQGPEFLTYFQNEAQLEKSRLLSDRFSAERPKGSFSTLEIQRTEQGDSAMYLCASGDSSSTDTQYFGPGTRLTVL.